This entry lists 10 T cell receptor beta chains sequenced from one sample in a study of OX40 agonist ivuxolimab in advanced cancers. The method was immunoSEQ multiplex PCR; TCRdb's version includes in-frame clones alone and lacks a portion of them. The sample yields around 26,000 clones, 88% seen once. The sequencing here drew on CD4+ or CD8+ T cells sorted from blood, taken in a trial of the OX40 agonist ivuxolimab. All receptors come from an adult with an advanced solid tumor such as melanoma, head and neck, liver or kidney cancer.

The DNA for the CDR3 is TGCGCCAGCAGCCAGCGGCTAGCGGACTTTTCCTACGAGCAGTACTTC. It is translated as CASSQRLADFSYEQYF. This chain joins TRBV4-1 and TRBJ2-7; 7 bases align to TRBD2. The CDR3 spans 16 residues. Germline V gives CDR1 MGHRA, CDR2 YSYEKL. V was pared by 3 bases and J by 1 base, with 9 bases of the junction left unmatched.

V usage is TRBV5-4 and J usage is TRBJ1-5, with D uncertain. The ends were cut back, 4 bases at V and 0 bases at J, with 11 bases in the middle. CDR1 is SGHNT, CDR2 YYREEE, per germline (reference sequence). CDR3 length: 15 amino acids. CDR3 sequence reads: CASSPPGDSNQPQHF. CDR3 coding DNA: TGTGCCAGCAGCCCCCCGGGAGATAGCAATCAGCCCCAGCATTTT.

This chain uses TRBV6-1 with TRBJ1-2; D is possibly TRBD1 (5 bases). This CDR3 spans 14 amino acids. Looked up from germline, CDR1 is MNHNS and CDR2 is SASEGT. Trimming cost V 0 bases and J 3 bases, with 8 bases left between them. The CDR3 spells CASSEATGDYGYTF. CDR3 nucleotides: TGTGCCAGCAGTGAAGCTACGGGGGACTATGGCTACACCTTC.

The chain uses TRBV9 and TRBJ2-3, with TRBD2 identical over 12 bases. The CDR3 totals 17 residues. V was pared by 1 base and J by 2 bases, with 5 bases of the junction left unmatched. Germline V gives CDR1 SGDLS, CDR2 YYNGEE. This CDR3 reads CASSVRTSGGPTDTQYF. CDR3 in DNA: TGTGCCAGCAGCGTAAGAACTAGCGGGGGGCCCACAGATACGCAGTATTTT.

This chain connects TRBV6-5 to TRBJ1-1; D is possibly TRBD1 (6 bases). Germline loops: CDR1 MNHEY, CDR2 SVGAGI. CDR3 length: 15 residues. V lost 5 bases to trimming and J lost 3 bases, with 16 bases between them. The CDR3 DNA sequence: TGTGCCAGCAGTACGGACAGTTTTTTTTACACTGAAGCTTTCTTT. It translates to CASSTDSFFYTEAFF.

This chain links TRBV6-4 with TRBJ2-3; TRBD2 agrees at 11 bases. CDR1 and CDR2 (germline): MRHNA, SNTAGT. With V trimmed by 0 bases and J by 4 bases, 0 bases remained unmatched. CDR3 length: 15 residues. The DNA of the CDR3 is TGTGCCAGCAGTGACTCACTAGCGGGAGCAGATACGCAGTATTTT. Translation: CASSDSLAGADTQYF.

The chain has TRBV28 and TRBJ1-5; D not resolved. The CDR3 has 15 amino acids. The V and J ends lost 2 bases and 0 bases respectively, with 8 bases between them. CDR1 MDHEN and CDR2 SYDVKM come from the germline V gene. The CDR3 DNA is TGTGCCAGCAGTTTAATTTCAGCTAGCAATCAGCCCCAGCATTTT. This encodes CASSLISASNQPQHF. The full variable domain, completed using reference TRBV28 and TRBJ1-5, is DVKVTQSSRYLVKRTGEKVFLECVQDMDHENMFWYRQDPGLGLRLIYFSYDVKMKEKGDIPEGYSVSREKKERFSLILESASTNQTSMYLCASSLISASNQPQHFGDGTRLSIL.

J is TRBJ1-4 and V is TRBV18; 8 nucleotides match TRBD1. Germline V gene lookup returns CDR1 KGHSH and CDR2 LQKENI. Unmatched junction bases numbered 7, after V lost 3 bases and J lost 7 bases. The length of the CDR3 is 15 residues. The CDR3 sequence: CASSPPDREIEKLFF. The CDR3 DNA reads TGTGCCAGCTCACCTCCGGACAGGGAGATTGAAAAACTGTTTTTT.

The chain is built from TRBV6-4 and TRBJ2-1; D is unclear. The V and J ends lost 3 bases and 5 bases respectively, with 5 bases between them. The CDR3 totals 12 residues. Germline assignment: CDR1 MRHNA and CDR2 SNTAGT. The DNA of the CDR3 is TGTGCCAGCAGTGATGGAAACAATGAGCAGTTCTTC. Amino acid sequence: CASSDGNNEQFF.

The genes are TRBV29-1 and TRBJ1-2, with TRBD1 as a possible D gene (5 bases). The length of the CDR3 is 13 residues. V lost 3 bases, J lost 4 bases, and 12 bases lay in between. In germline, CDR1 is SQVTM, CDR2 ANQGSEA. CDR3 in DNA: TGCAGCGTTGACCCGACAGAAATCTATGGCTACACCTTC. Amino acid sequence: CSVDPTEIYGYTF. Full variable domain (missing parts from reference TRBV29-1 and TRBJ1-2): SAVISQKPSRDICQRGTSLTIQCQVDSQVTMMFWYRQQPGQSLTLIATANQGSEATYESGFVIDKFPISRPNLTFSTLTVSNMSPEDSSIYLCSVDPTEIYGYTFGSGTRLTVV.